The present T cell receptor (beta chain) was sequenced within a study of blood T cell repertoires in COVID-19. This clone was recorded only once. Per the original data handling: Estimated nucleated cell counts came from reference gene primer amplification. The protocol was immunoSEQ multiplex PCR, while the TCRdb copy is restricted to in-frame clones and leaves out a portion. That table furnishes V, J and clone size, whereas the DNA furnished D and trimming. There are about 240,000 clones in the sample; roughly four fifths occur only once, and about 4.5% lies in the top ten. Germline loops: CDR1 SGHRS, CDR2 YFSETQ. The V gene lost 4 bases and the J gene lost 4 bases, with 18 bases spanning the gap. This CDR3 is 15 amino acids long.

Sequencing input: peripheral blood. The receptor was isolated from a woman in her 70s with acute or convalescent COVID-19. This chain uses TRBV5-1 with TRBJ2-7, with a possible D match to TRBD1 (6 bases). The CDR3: CASSGRDTFFYEQYF. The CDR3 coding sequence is TGCGCCAGCAGCGGCCGGGACACTTTCTTTTACGAGCAGTACTTC.